The clone carrying this T cell receptor beta chain was detected once. These data belong to a study of Ad26.COV2.S vaccination and SARS-CoV-2 variants. Study details: Sample donor was a member of the COV1001 Ad26.COV2.S trial arm.

The assay was immunoSEQ multiplex PCR, and TCRdb's table has in-frame clones only and misses some. There are around 320,000 clones in the sample; about nine tenths occur only once, and about 3.5% lies in the top ten. Treatment given: around 19 received Ad26.COV2.S at low or high dose, single or two shots; about five received placebo; per-sample allocation not given. On day 63 after the first injection, vaccine and placebo recipients gave samples. With V trimmed by 1 base and J by 4 bases, 5 bases remained unmatched. The V gene's germline CDR1 is SNHLY and CDR2 FYNNEI. The CDR3 length is 15 residues. Sequences were derived from peripheral blood, sampled in a trial of Ad26.COV2.S vaccine versus placebo. This TCR came from a person between 18 and 59 years old who received the Ad26.COV2.S COVID-19 vaccine or a placebo. This chain joins TRBV2 and TRBJ2-5, with TRBD1 identical over 8 bases. CDR3 sequence: CASSEGGRGRETQYF. DNA of the CDR3: TGTGCCAGCAGTGAAGGGGGCAGGGGGCGAGAGACCCAGTACTTC.